A single sample is the source of the 23 T cell receptor beta chains below, sequenced in a study of beta chain features in type 1 diabetes. General study results and limits: A moderate, significant TCRB CDR3 shortening appeared in type 1 diabetes across four CD4+ subsets.

Isolated RNA was reverse transcribed in full, so expressed TCRB transcripts were sequenced. This table comes from immunoSEQ multiplex PCR, and its TCRdb copy is limited to in-frame clones, with some not included. Of 600,000 or so clones detected, over 12% appear once; the ten largest clones hold 0.04%. No antigen is known for these receptors. Sample: naive CD4+ T cells from blood. The receptor source for this set is a young man with type 1 diabetes.

This clone showed up just a few times. The chain carries TRBV25-1 and TRBJ2-7; the D gene is possibly TRBD1 (7 bases). The germline CDR1 and CDR2 sequences are MGHDK and SYGVNS. The CDR3 loop spans 15 amino acids. V gave up 3 bases and J gave up 4 bases, with 16 bases separating them. The CDR3, as DNA: TGTGCCAGCAGTGAGGCAGGGGGGTCTTCGTACGAGCAGTACTTC. Amino acid sequence: CASSEAGGSSYEQYF.

The chain links TRBV18 to TRBJ1-1; a possible D gene is TRBD1 (5 bases). The germline gives CDR1 KGHSH, CDR2 LQKENI. V was trimmed by 1 base and J by 3 bases, leaving 12 bases between them. This CDR3 is 15 amino acids long. The CDR3: CASSPHPGGDTEAFF. CDR3 DNA: TGTGCCAGCTCACCACACCCCGGGGGTGACACTGAAGCTTTCTTT.

This chain joins TRBV30 and TRBJ2-5; 9 positions agree with TRBD1. The ends lost 3 bases at V and 4 bases at J; junction bases unmatched: 12. Germline V gene sequence: CDR1 GTSNPN, CDR2 SVGIG (reference sequence). This CDR3 contains 16 residues. The DNA for the CDR3 is TGTGCCTGGAGAGACCAACCGGGACAGGGTAGAGAGACCCAGTACTTC. Translating it yields CAWRDQPGQGRETQYF.

This clone was counted between two and nine times. The chain is built from TRBV6-6 and TRBJ2-4, with D possibly being TRBD2 (6 bases). V was pared by 11 bases and J by 0 bases, with 11 bases between. The CDR3 contains 13 residues. Germline V gene sequence: CDR1 MNHNY, CDR2 SVGAGI (reference sequence). For the CDR3, the DNA is TGTGCCGGCCGGGGACTAGCCAAAAACATTCAGTACTTC. Translated: CAGRGLAKNIQYF.

V gene TRBV21-1 combines with J gene TRBJ2-4. TRBV21-1 represents a pseudogene. This CDR3 region has 16 residues. The CDR3 coding sequence is TGTGCCAGCAGCAAAAGGGTGCAGCTAGCCAAAAACATTCAGTACTTC. It specifies CASSKRVQLAKNIQYF.

The V call is TRBV30, the J call TRBJ1-2, with TRBD1 identical over 8 bases. Germline V gives CDR1 GTSNPN, CDR2 SVGIG (reference sequence). J gave up 8 bases and V 4 bases, and 12 bases lay outside the gene matches. The CDR3 is 14 residues long. CDR3 coding DNA: TGTGCCTGGACCCGGGACAGGACAGAGAGGGGCTACACCTTC. The encoded protein is CAWTRDRTERGYTF. Full variable domain (remainder filled in from reference TRBV30 and TRBJ1-2): SQTIHQWPATLVQPVGSPLSLECTVEGTSNPNLYWYRQAAGRGLQLLFYSVGIGQISSEVPQNLSASRPQDRQFILSSKKLLLSDSGFYLCAWTRDRTERGYTFGSGTRLTVV.

The chain carries TRBV11-2 and TRBJ2-1, with 9 bases matching TRBD2. Trimming cost V 7 bases and J 7 bases; bases outside gene matches: 8. Per germline, CDR1 SGHAT and CDR2 FQNNGV. The CDR3 sequence is 14 residues long. Written as DNA, the CDR3 is TGTGCCAGCACTGTTTTTAGCGGGAGTAATGAGCAGTTCTTC. Protein sequence: CASTVFSGSNEQFF. Drawing the rest from reference TRBV11-2 and TRBJ2-1, the complete variable domain is EAGVAQSPRYKIIEKRQSVAFWCNPISGHATLYWYQQILGQGPKLLIQFQNNGVVDDSQLPKDRFSAERLKGVDSTLKIQPAKLEDSAVYLCASTVFSGSNEQFFGPGTRLTVL.

The chain recombines TRBV15 with TRBJ2-1, with 9 bases fitting TRBD1. Trimming at V came to 0 bases and at J to 6 bases, leaving 6 bases not matched to a gene. From germline, CDR1 is LNHNV and CDR2 YYDKDF (reference sequence). CDR3 length: 16 residues. CDR3 nucleotides: TGTGCCACCAGCAGAGATGGGTCGACAGGGGGCAATGAGCAGTTCTTC. Amino acid sequence: CATSRDGSTGGNEQFF.

This chain joins TRBV27 and TRBJ1-2, with D perhaps TRBD1 (5 bases). This CDR3 has 16 amino acids. Trimming left V 5 bases short and J 0 bases short, with 16 bases between. Germline V gene sequence: CDR1 MNHEY, CDR2 SMNVEV (reference sequence). This CDR3 reads CASSTKKGRANYGYTF. The CDR3 DNA reads as TGTGCCAGCAGTACGAAGAAGGGGCGCGCTAACTATGGCTACACCTTC.

The table lists this clone with a few counts. The V gene is TRBV14, the J gene TRBJ1-2; D remains unclear. Trimming pared 5 bases from V and 3 bases from J, leaving 16 bases between. The CDR3 loop spans 15 amino acids. CDR1 and CDR2 from the germline V gene are SGHDN and FVKESK. CDR3 sequence: CASSERIVSDYGYTF. Here the CDR3 DNA reads TGTGCCAGCAGCGAGCGAATCGTGAGCGACTATGGCTACACCTTC.

The rearrangement uses TRBV5-1 and TRBJ2-7, with 7 bases aligning to TRBD1. With V trimmed by 0 bases and J by 4 bases, 4 bases remained unmatched. This CDR3 has 14 amino acids. Looked up from germline, CDR1 is SGHRS and CDR2 is YFSETQ. In DNA form, the CDR3 reads TGCGCCAGCAGCTTGGAAGGGGGCGGGTACGAGCAGTACTTC. Encoded protein: CASSLEGGGYEQYF.

The V gene is TRBV7-8, the J gene TRBJ1-6; D remains unclear. CDR3 length: 13 residues. V lost 1 base and J lost 9, with 7 bases in between. The germline gives CDR1 SGHVS, CDR2 FQNEAQ. The DNA of the CDR3 is TGTGCCAGCAGCTTAGAGGCCGGTTCACCCCTCCACTTT. It encodes CASSLEAGSPLHF.

Points on this clone: At one of its ends the junction is not consistent with the germline gene, which may arise from a read error. The identical CDR3 is also encoded by other nucleotide sequences in the sample. This chain connects TRBV28 to TRBJ1-5, with 8 positions matching TRBD1. The CDR3 spans 13 residues. CDR1 MDHEN and CDR2 SYDVKM come from the germline V gene. The CDR3 spells CASSSGGNQPQHF. CDR3 in DNA: TGTGCCAGCAGTTCAGGGGGCAACCAGCCCCAGCATTTT.

V gene TRBV25-1 combines with J gene TRBJ1-5; D gene uncertain. The V gene's germline CDR1 is MGHDK and CDR2 SYGVNS. The CDR3 has 16 residues. V was trimmed by 1 base and J by 5 bases, leaving 15 bases between them. The CDR3 reads CASSEFSVHRDQPQHF. In DNA, the CDR3 is TGTGCCAGCAGTGAATTCTCGGTTCACCGGGATCAGCCCCAGCATTTT.

This chain links TRBV2 with TRBJ2-7, with a possible D match to TRBD2 (5 bases). Trimming took off 8 bases at V and 7 bases at J, with 9 bases between the two ends. Germline V gene lookup returns CDR1 SNHLY and CDR2 FYNNEI. This CDR3 spans 10 amino acids. CDR3 in amino acids: CASGREEQYF. The CDR3 nucleotides are TGTGCCAGCGGGAGAGAAGAGCAGTACTTC.

This clone was found a few times. The rearrangement links TRBV7-9 to TRBJ2-7; D not resolved. CDR1 and CDR2 (germline): SEHNR, FQNEAQ (reference sequence). Trimming left V 1 base short and J 0 bases short, with 13 bases between. The length of the CDR3 is 16 residues. CDR3 protein: CASSLDIGLISYEQYF. For the CDR3, the DNA is TGTGCCAGCAGCTTAGATATAGGGCTTATCTCCTACGAGCAGTACTTC.

The chain carries TRBV12-5 and TRBJ2-1; 9 bases match TRBD2. Germline CDR1 and CDR2: LGHNT and FRNRAP. CDR3 length: 16 residues. With 1 base clipped from V and 2 bases from J, the junction kept 3 bases outside the gene matches. The CDR3 reads CASGLGTSVPYNEQFF. DNA for the CDR3: TGTGCTAGTGGTTTGGGGACTAGCGTGCCCTACAATGAGCAGTTCTTC.

The chain combines TRBV7-2 with TRBJ1-2; a weak D match, TRBD1 (5 bases). Germline CDR1 reads SGHTA; CDR2 reads FQGNSA. Trimming left V 5 bases short and J 5 bases short, with 15 bases between. This CDR3 has 14 amino acids. CDR3 in amino acids: CASSPRGRPYGYTF. The DNA for the CDR3 is TGTGCCAGCAGCCCTAGGGGAAGGCCTTATGGCTACACCTTC.

The V gene is TRBV2, the J gene TRBJ2-5, with 7 bases matching TRBD1. The CDR3 covers 15 residues. Unmatched junction bases numbered 7, after V lost 4 bases and J lost 2 bases. The germline gives CDR1 SNHLY, CDR2 FYNNEI. The CDR3 sequence: CASSGVTGMQETQYF. The CDR3 DNA reads TGTGCCAGCAGTGGGGTGACAGGGATGCAAGAGACCCAGTACTTC.

This clone appeared a few times. This chain's CDR3 is CASSRTGANTEAFF. CDR3 coding DNA: TGTGCCAGCAGCCGGACAGGGGCGAACACTGAAGCTTTCTTT. The V and J genes are TRBV7-3 and TRBJ1-1, with 9 bases lining up with TRBD1. The CDR3 is 14 residues long. CDR1 is SGHTA, CDR2 FQGTGA, per germline. Trimming cost V 5 bases and J 1 base; bases outside gene matches: 2.

The chain links TRBV5-1 to TRBJ2-5, with D perhaps TRBD1 or TRBD2 (6 bases each). Between the trimmed V and J ends, which lost 1 base and 1 base, there was a span of 11 bases. Germline values: CDR1 SGHRS, CDR2 YFSETQ. The CDR3 spans 15 residues. This CDR3 reads CASSLRGGPQETQYF. CDR3 DNA: TGCGCCAGCAGCTTGAGAGGGGGGCCCCAAGAGACCCAGTACTTC.

In this sample, this clone turned up a few times. The rearrangement links TRBV19 to TRBJ2-3; TRBD1 agrees at 9 bases. CDR1 and CDR2 from the germline V gene are LNHDA and SQIVND (reference sequence). The CDR3 contains 15 residues. Germline trimming cut 8 bases from V and 4 bases from J; bases unmatched to any gene: 10. DNA of the CDR3: TGTGCCAGTCAACTCCGGGACAGGGCAGCAGATACGCAGTATTTT. This gives the protein CASQLRDRAADTQYF.

The genes are TRBV10-3 and TRBJ1-5, with 7 bases fitting TRBD1. Germline-derived CDR1 and CDR2 are ENHRY and SYGVKD. V trimming: 5 bases; J trimming: 5 bases; junction bases outside the gene matches: 9. CDR3 length: 15 amino acids. The CDR3 DNA reads TGTGCCATCAGTCCCGAACACAGGGGTGATCAGCCCCAGCATTTT. It specifies CAISPEHRGDQPQHF.